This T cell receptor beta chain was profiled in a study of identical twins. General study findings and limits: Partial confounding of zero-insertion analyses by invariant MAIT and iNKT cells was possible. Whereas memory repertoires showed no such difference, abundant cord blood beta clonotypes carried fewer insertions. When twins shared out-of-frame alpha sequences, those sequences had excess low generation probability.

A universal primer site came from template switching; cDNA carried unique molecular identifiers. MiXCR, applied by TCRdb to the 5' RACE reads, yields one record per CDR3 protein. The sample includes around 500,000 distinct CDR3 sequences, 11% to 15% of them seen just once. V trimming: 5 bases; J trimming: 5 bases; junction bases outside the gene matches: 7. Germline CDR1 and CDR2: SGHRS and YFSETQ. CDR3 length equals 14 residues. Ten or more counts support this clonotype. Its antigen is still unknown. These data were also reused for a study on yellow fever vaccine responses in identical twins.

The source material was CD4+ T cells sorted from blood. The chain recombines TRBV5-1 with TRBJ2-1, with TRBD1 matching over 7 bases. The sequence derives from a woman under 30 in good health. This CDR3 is CASRTGQSHNEQFF. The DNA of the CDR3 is TGCGCCAGCAGGACGGGACAGAGCCACAATGAGCAGTTCTTC.